This T cell receptor beta chain was profiled in a study of CD8 T cells in ankylosing spondylitis. Findings and limits, study-wide: One TCR beta motif, made up of roughly 8 highly homologous variants, appeared characteristic of ankylosing spondylitis blood. In ankylosing spondylitis patients, matched synovial fluid reportedly showed significant enrichment of disease-linked clones.

TCRdb re-called the 5' RACE reads through MiXCR, storing one row per CDR3 protein. The sample shows roughly 450,000 distinct CDR3 sequences, roughly 25% of them seen only once. V shed 2 bases, J shed 5 bases, and the junction held 6 bases outside the gene matches. Germline assignment: CDR1 SQVTM and CDR2 ANQGSEA. The CDR3 runs 14 residues. A few counts support this clonotype. Antigen unknown. This sequence originates from a male donor with ankylosing spondylitis. Source material: blood, either unsorted or a sorted T cell fraction (not recorded which). J is TRBJ2-7 and V is TRBV29-1; 10 bases are a match to TRBD2. The CDR3 reads CSVELAGVDHEQYF. The CDR3 bases are TGCAGCGTTGAACTAGCGGGAGTCGACCACGAGCAGTACTTC.